A single sample is the source of the 8 T cell receptor beta chains below, sequenced in a study of T-cell memory formation after mild COVID-19. One entry per CDR3 protein results from TCRdb running MiXCR on the 5' RACE reads. The sample lists around 200,000 distinct CDR3 sequences; approximately 17% were seen once. Sequenced material: PBMCs or a T cell subset sorted from them (not recorded which). The source of these receptors is a man younger than 35 who had mild COVID-19 (a few samples of this study predate the infection). Cell type and time point are not known.

The J gene is TRBJ2-1, the V gene TRBV27, with 9 bases that match TRBD1. The V and J ends lost 8 bases and 9 bases, in that order; junction bases with no gene match: 5. The CDR3 loop spans 12 amino acids. CDR1 and CDR2 from the germline V gene are MNHEY and SMNVEV (reference sequence). In nucleotides, the CDR3 is TGTGCCAGCTGGACAGGGGCTGGTGAGCAGTTCTTC. Translation: CASWTGAGEQFF.

This clonotype has more than one count but fewer than ten. The V gene is TRBV7-3, the J gene TRBJ1-6; unclear D gene. CDR3 length: 13 residues. With 10 bases removed from V and 8 bases from J, the gap between germline ends came to 15 bases. Looked up from germline, CDR1 is SGHTA and CDR2 is FQGTGA. The CDR3 DNA reads as TGTGCCACCGCGGATAATATTTATTCACCCCTCCACTTT. This encodes CATADNIYSPLHF.

In this sample, this clonotype turned up many times. V and J are TRBV20-1 and TRBJ2-7; perhaps TRBD2 as D (6 bases). V was trimmed by 6 bases and J by 3 bases, leaving 12 bases between them. CDR1 and CDR2 from the germline V gene are DFQATT and SNEGSKA (reference sequence). This CDR3 has 12 residues. CDR3 in amino acids: CSARDWLYEQYF. The CDR3 bases are TGCAGTGCCCGGGACTGGCTCTACGAGCAGTACTTC.

This clonotype has a handful of counts. V is TRBV20-1 and J is TRBJ1-1, with a tentative D call TRBD1 (6 bases). The germline gives CDR1 DFQATT, CDR2 SNEGSKA (reference sequence). The CDR3 loop spans 11 amino acids. The CDR3 nucleotides are TGCCTGGGAGGGGGGGGAACTGAAGCTTTCTTT. Amino acids: CLGGGGTEAFF.

This clonotype turned up a few times. The chain has TRBV6-6 and TRBJ1-2, with D possibly being TRBD1 (6 bases). Germline-derived CDR1 and CDR2 are MNHNY and SVGAGI (reference sequence). V lost 8 bases to trimming and J lost 5 bases, with 12 bases between them. CDR3 size: 12 residues. The CDR3 sequence: CASGRGSYGYTF. The CDR3 nucleotides are TGTGCCAGCGGTAGGGGGTCATATGGCTACACCTTC.

This clonotype was counted only a few times. V is TRBV5-1 and J is TRBJ1-4, with D perhaps TRBD1 (6 bases). With 2 bases removed from V and 5 bases from J, the gap between germline ends came to 13 bases. Per the germline V gene, CDR1 is SGHRS and CDR2 is YFSETQ. The CDR3 totals 15 residues. The CDR3 DNA is TGCGCCAGCAGCTTTGCGACAGGTTTGAATGAAAAACTGTTTTTT. It translates to CASSFATGLNEKLFF.

The chain joins TRBV9 to TRBJ2-2; D is unresolved. Germline assignment: CDR1 SGDLS and CDR2 YYNGEE. This CDR3 has 15 amino acids. V lost 4 bases and J 5 bases, leaving 15 bases between the germline ends. Here the CDR3 reads CASSSGPIRTGELFF. The CDR3 DNA reads TGTGCCAGCAGCTCGGGCCCGATTAGGACCGGGGAGCTGTTTTTT. Based on the CDR3 plus reference TRBV9 and TRBJ2-2, the full variable domain is DSGVTQTPKHLITATGQRVTLRCSPRSGDLSVYWYQQSLDQGLQFLIQYYNGEERAKGNILERFSAQQFPDLHSELNLSSLELGDSALYFCASSSGPIRTGELFFGEGSRLTVL.

In this sample, this clonotype turned up a few times. The J gene is TRBJ2-1, the V gene TRBV7-2, with 11 bases aligning to TRBD2. CDR3 length: 17 residues. Germline assignment: CDR1 SGHTA and CDR2 FQGNSA. J lost 5 bases, V lost 2 bases, and 8 bases had no gene match. CDR3 loop: CASSLRLLAGVHNEQFF. The CDR3 coding sequence is TGTGCCAGCAGCTTAAGGCTACTAGCGGGGGTTCACAATGAGCAGTTCTTC.